This paragraph covers one TCR beta chain sequence. No antigen is known for it. Study conclusions and caveats: Tumor-infiltrating Treg TCR alpha and beta sequences overlapped most with tumor naive CD4+ T cells, then blood naive. The TCR gene usage of tumor memory CD4+ T cells clustered together with blood and lymph node memory CD4+ cells and with lymph node naive CD4+ cells.

Germline CDR1 and CDR2: SGHDT and YYEEEE. Trimming left V 0 bases short and J 4 bases short, with 13 bases between. The CDR3 loop spans 15 amino acids. TCRdb reprocessed the 5' RACE reads with MiXCR, giving one entry per CDR3 protein. The sample holds over 10,000 distinct CDR3 sequences, about 51% seen once. Treg sorting used a CD4+CD25+CD127-/low gate. V is TRBV5-6 and J is TRBJ1-1; possibly TRBD1 for D (6 bases). The receptor comes from a female donor with breast cancer. Sequencing was carried out using tumor-infiltrating Tregs sorted from the breast tumor. The CDR3 sequence is CASSLAVRGATEAFF. The CDR3 DNA reads as TGTGCCAGCAGCTTGGCGGTGCGGGGGGCCACTGAAGCTTTCTTT.